Shown below are 16 T cell receptor beta chains from a single sample sequenced in a study of a mutant IDH1 vaccine in newly diagnosed glioma. What these receptors recognize is not known. Generated by immunoSEQ multiplex PCR, the TCRdb table keeps only in-frame clones and is missing some. The sample includes roughly 74,000 clones, about 82% seen only once; the top ten take roughly 2.2%. Time point denoted: week 23, last vaccination. One vaccine dose held 300 ug of mutant IDH1 20-mer peptide and came with topical imiquimod. The sequencing used PBMCs, collected from a glioma patient whose treatment included an IDH1 peptide vaccine. The origin of the receptors is a man younger than 45 with glioma. Some clones in this sample may be carry-over from other donors' samples.

This clone appeared once. This chain joins TRBV30 and TRBJ1-3; D not resolved. The germline V gene encodes CDR1 GTSNPN and CDR2 SVGIG (reference sequence). This CDR3 spans 13 amino acids. V dropped 1 base and J dropped 0 bases, with 4 bases sitting between them. CDR3 nucleotide sequence: TGTGCCTGGAGTGAAAACTCTGGAAACACCATATATTTT. Translated: CAWSENSGNTIYF.

This clone was picked up one time. The V call is TRBV2, the J call TRBJ2-1, with 11 bases matching TRBD2. The CDR3 covers 12 residues. V trimming: 6 bases; J trimming: 11 bases; junction bases outside the gene matches: 3. Germline V gene data show CDR1 as SNHLY and CDR2 as FYNNEI. The DNA of the CDR3 is TGTGCCAGCAGAGTAGCGGGGGGGCAGCAGTTCTTC. This encodes CASRVAGGQQFF. The full variable domain, its missing parts supplied by reference TRBV2 and TRBJ2-1, is EPEVTQTPSHQVTQMGQEVILRCVPISNHLYFYWYRQILGQKVEFLVSFYNNEISEKSEIFDDQFSVERPDGSNFTLKIRSTKLEDSAMYFCASRVAGGQQFFGPGTRLTVL.

The CDR3: CASSSRQGLNTEAFF. The CDR3 DNA sequence: TGTGCCAGCAGTTCCCGACAGGGCCTGAACACTGAAGCTTTCTTT. The gene calls are TRBV27 and TRBJ1-1; 7 bases are shared with TRBD1. This CDR3 comprises 15 residues. Per the germline V gene, CDR1 is MNHEY and CDR2 is SMNVEV (reference sequence). V gave up 4 bases and J gave up 0 bases; unmatched junction bases: 5.

V is TRBV13 and J is TRBJ2-7; TRBD1 aligns across 7 bases. The CDR3 extends over 14 amino acids. V lost 5 bases and J lost 1; bases outside the gene matches: 5. Germline V CDR1 and CDR2: PRHDT, FYEKMQ (reference sequence). The CDR3 here is CASSVPQGSYEQYF. The CDR3 DNA reads as TGTGCCAGCAGCGTCCCACAGGGGTCCTACGAGCAGTACTTC.

The J gene is TRBJ1-1, the V gene TRBV5-1; D gene unclear. V lost 1 base and J lost 1, with 14 bases in between. This CDR3 has 16 residues. Germline V gene sequence: CDR1 SGHRS, CDR2 YFSETQ. CDR3 sequence (DNA): TGCGCCAGCAGCTTGCCCGGAGAGGGTTCGAACACTGAAGCTTTCTTT. This encodes CASSLPGEGSNTEAFF.

This clone was seen a handful of times. The V and J genes are TRBV4-1 and TRBJ1-5, with D tentatively TRBD1 (5 bases). V was clipped by 0 bases and J by 4 bases, with 13 bases between them. This CDR3 comprises 16 residues. Per germline, CDR1 MGHRA and CDR2 YSYEKL. The CDR3 DNA sequence: TGCGCCAGCAGCCAAGATGGGGGAGTAGGTAATCAGCCCCAGCATTTT. Translating gives CASSQDGGVGNQPQHF.

This clone was seen a few times. The rearrangement links TRBV28 to TRBJ1-5, with TRBD1 identical over 7 bases. The CDR3 runs 15 residues. J was trimmed by 9 bases and V by 6 bases; bases with no gene match: 14. CDR1 and CDR2 from the germline V gene are MDHEN and SYDVKM. The CDR3 DNA reads as TGTGCCAGCAGGGAAATACGGACAGGTAAATCGCCCCAGCATTTT. Translating gives CASREIRTGKSPQHF.

The V gene is TRBV27, the J gene TRBJ1-5; 9 bases are shared with TRBD1. Unmatched junction bases numbered 3, after V lost 2 bases and J lost 4 bases. The CDR3 contains 15 residues. Germline loops: CDR1 MNHEY, CDR2 SMNVEV (reference sequence). CDR3 residues: CASSLGTGFNQPQHF. DNA of the CDR3: TGTGCCAGCAGTTTAGGGACAGGGTTTAATCAGCCCCAGCATTTT.

The chain recombines TRBV5-4 with TRBJ2-3; possible D gene TRBD2, 7 bases. Trimming pared 0 bases from V and 2 bases from J, leaving 25 bases between. The germline CDR1 and CDR2 sequences are SGHNT and YYREEE (reference sequence). CDR3 length: 20 amino acids. CDR3 loop: CASSLVRVRGPYKDTDTQYF. DNA of the CDR3: TGTGCCAGCAGCTTGGTTCGGGTGCGGGGGCCATACAAAGACACAGATACGCAGTATTTT.

The chain has TRBV9 and TRBJ1-3; D gene ambiguous. Germline V CDR1 and CDR2: SGDLS, YYNGEE. The CDR3 contains 16 residues. The V gene lost 4 bases and the J gene lost 1 base, with 15 bases spanning the gap. The CDR3 sequence is CASSPGITTSGNTIYF. Here the CDR3 DNA reads TGTGCCAGCAGCCCGGGGATAACGACGTCTGGAAACACCATATATTTT.

V is TRBV5-1 and J is TRBJ2-7; D is perhaps TRBD1 (5 bases). This CDR3 comprises 16 residues. Trimming took 0 bases from V and 0 from J, leaving 13 bases between them. Looked up from germline, CDR1 is SGHRS and CDR2 is YFSETQ. The DNA for the CDR3 is TGCGCCAGCAGCTTGGGGGTTGGGGCTGACTCCTACGAGCAGTACTTC. Translating gives CASSLGVGADSYEQYF.

The gene calls are TRBV28 and TRBJ2-1, with D perhaps matching TRBD2 (6 bases). The germline CDR1 and CDR2 sequences are MDHEN and SYDVKM. This CDR3 is 15 amino acids long. Trimming shortened V by 5 bases and J by 4 bases, and 15 bases separated the two germline ends. The CDR3 spells CASSPPGSLYNEQFF. CDR3 nucleotides: TGTGCCAGCAGTCCCCCCGGGAGCCTGTACAATGAGCAGTTCTTC.

The chain combines TRBV28 with TRBJ2-6; D is uncertain. The CDR3 covers 17 residues. Germline V CDR1 and CDR2: MDHEN, SYDVKM. The V end was cut by 6 bases, the J end by 0 bases, with 15 bases between. This chain's CDR3 is CASRTLTKPSGANVLTF. The CDR3 DNA reads as TGTGCCAGCAGGACCCTGACAAAGCCCTCTGGGGCCAACGTCCTGACTTTC.

The gene calls are TRBV2 and TRBJ2-5; 8 bases are a match to TRBD1. The J call is doubtful: the DNA matches TRBJ2-7 better. Germline lookup yields CDR1 SNHLY and CDR2 FYNNEI. This CDR3 is 14 amino acids long. The CDR3 DNA sequence: TGTGCCAGCAGTGGCGCCGGGGACAGGCGCGAGCAGTACTTC. This sequence encodes CASSGAGDRREQYF.

V gene TRBV29-1 combines with J gene TRBJ2-6; 7 bases fit TRBD1. Germline values: CDR1 SQVTM, CDR2 ANQGSEA. This CDR3 has 15 amino acids. J was trimmed by 2 bases and V by 4 bases; bases with no gene match: 5. Here the CDR3 reads CSVVEGAAGANVLTF. CDR3 DNA: TGCAGCGTTGTCGAGGGGGCAGCTGGGGCCAACGTCCTGACTTTC.

This rearrangement joins TRBV5-5 to TRBJ2-2; the match to TRBD1 covers 8 bases. This CDR3 comprises 15 residues. The germline CDR1 and CDR2 sequences are SGHKS and YYEKEE (reference sequence). V dropped 3 bases and J dropped 8; count of bases not matched to a gene: 9. The DNA of the CDR3 is TGTGCCAGCAGCTGGGACAGGACAGCGAGGGGGGAGCTGTTTTTT. It is translated as CASSWDRTARGELFF. The whole variable domain, remainder taken from reference TRBV5-5 and TRBJ2-2, is DAGVTQSPTHLIKTRGQQVTLRCSPISGHKSVSWYQQVLGQGPQFIFQYYEKEERGRGNFPDRFSARQFPNYSSELNVNALLLGDSALYLCASSWDRTARGELFFGEGSRLTVL.